This TCR beta chain was captured in a study of identifying expanded T cells in peripheral blood. Repertoires were generated with immunoSEQ multiplex PCR, while TCRdb's copy carries only in-frame clones and drops some. The sample contains fewer than 65,000 clones, around 87% of which appear only once. Healthy donors had no documented immune events, such as infections, while sampled. CDR1 and CDR2 (germline): LNHDA, SQIVND (reference sequence). This CDR3 spans 13 amino acids. Trimming cost V 6 bases and J 0 bases, with 9 bases left between them. The study's findings and limits: Variance in clone template counts between approximately 2-week samples significantly increased with total template count across all healthy donors. Roughly 1.2 clones differed between technical replicates, versus about 15 and 19 over time.

There are a few counts of this clone. Antigen unknown. Sequenced sample: blood. V and J are TRBV19 and TRBJ2-7; D is unclear. This TCR derives from a person aged 18 to 75 in good health. The CDR3 DNA follows: TGTGCCAGTAGCCCGACTCCCTCCTACGAGCAGTACTTC. It translates to CASSPTPSYEQYF.